These 27 T cell receptor beta chains were sequenced from one sample in a study of sequential checkpoint blockade in melanoma (dated by TCRdb to about 2019). In the paper's terms, the treatment or condition label means: randomized to nivolumab then ipilimumab (arm A) or the reverse (arm B). Library preparation used the immunoSEQ multiplex PCR assay. TCRdb provides this immuneACCESS table in a form limited to in-frame rearrangements. Some clones are lacking; in checked studies, under half of them reflect an unresolved V gene, and why the rest are absent is not known. Recorded for this sample are some 40,000 clones; more than 70% of them occurred a single time. The ten largest clonotypes hold roughly 12% of the sample. Here the sequenced sample was CD8+ T cells sorted from blood (inferred from file names), taken from a patient given nivolumab and ipilimumab in sequence. These receptor sequences come from a human donor with melanoma.

This chain connects TRBV6-5 to TRBJ2-2, with D hard to call. V was pared by 0 bases and J by 4 bases, with 12 bases between. Germline CDR1 reads MNHEY; CDR2 reads SVGAGI. This CDR3 contains 16 residues. Written as DNA, the CDR3 is TGTGCCAGCAGTTACTCGGCAGGCTCTGGCACCGGGGAGCTGTTTTTT. It codes for CASSYSAGSGTGELFF.

V gene TRBV5-1 combines with J gene TRBJ2-4; D is uncertain. This CDR3 contains 15 residues. V lost 0 bases and J 0 bases, leaving 7 bases between the germline ends. Germline V gives CDR1 SGHRS, CDR2 YFSETQ. The CDR3 nucleotides read TGCGCCAGCAGCTTGGTGAGCCAAGCCAAAAACATTCAGTACTTC. Residues: CASSLVSQAKNIQYF.

The J gene is TRBJ2-4, the V gene TRBV2; D possibly corresponds to TRBD2 (6 bases). The CDR3 covers 15 residues. Germline values: CDR1 SNHLY, CDR2 FYNNEI. Trimming removed 3 bases from V and 8 bases from J, with 17 bases in between. CDR3 sequence reads: CASSEGYGGRDIQYF. The DNA of the CDR3 is TGTGCCAGCAGTGAGGGGTACGGGGGTAGGGACATTCAGTACTTC.

This clone was seen just once. The chain has TRBV10-3 and TRBJ1-1; 7 nucleotides align to TRBD1. This CDR3 has 17 amino acids. CDR1 and CDR2 (germline): ENHRY, SYGVKD. The V and J ends lost 2 bases and 1 base, in that order; junction bases with no gene match: 10. CDR3 sequence: CAISEVKAGTENTEAFF. The DNA of the CDR3 is TGTGCCATCAGTGAGGTCAAAGCTGGGACAGAGAACACTGAAGCTTTCTTT.

This chain uses TRBV29-1 with TRBJ2-3; no clear D gene. CDR1 is SQVTM and CDR2 is ANQGSEA in the germline V gene. V was trimmed by 6 bases and J by 3 bases, leaving 4 bases between them. This CDR3 is 10 amino acids long. The CDR3 sequence is CSVKTDTQYF. CDR3 coding DNA: TGCAGCGTCAAAACAGATACGCAGTATTTT.

The chain joins TRBV5-1 to TRBJ2-5; 8 positions match TRBD2. V trimming: 3 bases; J trimming: 4 bases; junction bases outside the gene matches: 17. The CDR3 is 18 residues long. Germline CDR1 SGHRS, CDR2 YFSETQ. The CDR3 protein is CASSSPGGGGSNGETQYF. CDR3 DNA: TGCGCCAGCAGCTCCCCGGGGGGGGGCGGGAGTAACGGAGAGACCCAGTACTTC. The entire variable domain, with the rest obtained from reference TRBV5-1 and TRBJ2-5, is as follows: KAGVTQTPRYLIKTRGQQVTLSCSPISGHRSVSWYQQTPGQGLQFLFEYFSETQRNKGNFPGRFSGRQFSNSRSEMNVSTLELGDSALYLCASSSPGGGGSNGETQYFGPGTRLLVL.

The rearrangement joins TRBV9 to TRBJ2-3; 8 nucleotides agree with TRBD2. The CDR3 loop spans 15 amino acids. Germline V gives CDR1 SGDLS, CDR2 YYNGEE. Germline trimming cut 0 bases from V and 6 bases from J; bases unmatched to any gene: 6. The CDR3 DNA reads as TGTGCCAGCAGCGTAGAAACTAGCGGCATCGATACGCAGTATTTT. It translates to CASSVETSGIDTQYF.

The chain recombines TRBV27 with TRBJ2-7; TRBD1 matches at 8 bases. CDR1 MNHEY and CDR2 SMNVEV come from the germline V gene (reference sequence). The CDR3 is 14 residues long. V was pared by 6 bases and J by 2 bases, with 6 bases of the junction left unmatched. The CDR3 sequence is CASSWTGQAYEQYF. The CDR3 bases are TGTGCCAGCAGCTGGACGGGACAGGCCTACGAGCAGTACTTC.

This clone came up once. The V call is TRBV11-3, the J call TRBJ2-7; TRBD2 is a possible D gene (6 bases). This CDR3 has 19 residues. Trimming pared 4 bases from V and 3 bases from J, leaving 28 bases between. CDR1 is SGHNT and CDR2 is YENEEA in the germline V gene. The CDR3, as DNA: TGTGCCAGCAGCTCGGGCCCCCTACAAGGGACTTACCACAGCTACGAGCAGTACTTC. It is translated as CASSSGPLQGTYHSYEQYF.

The CDR3 bases are TGTGCCAGTAGTACCGGACTGAACACCGGGGAGCTGTTTTTT. Amino acids: CASSTGLNTGELFF. This rearrangement joins TRBV19 to TRBJ2-2; possible D gene TRBD2, 5 bases. The CDR3 extends over 14 amino acids. V lost 4 bases to trimming and J lost 1 base, with 7 bases between them. The germline V gene encodes CDR1 LNHDA and CDR2 SQIVND (reference sequence). The complete variable domain, with remaining parts taken from reference TRBV19 and TRBJ2-2, reads DGGITQSPKYLFRKEGQNVTLSCEQNLNHDAMYWYRQDPGQGLRLIYYSQIVNDFQKGDIAEGYSVSREKKESFPLTVTSAQKNPTAFYLCASSTGLNTGELFFGEGSRLTVL.

This clone has a handful of counts. The chain is built from TRBV19 and TRBJ2-6; no firm D call. Trimming stripped 7 bases from V and 1 base from J, with 11 bases between. CDR3 length equals 15 residues. The germline gives CDR1 LNHDA, CDR2 SQIVND (reference sequence). The CDR3 bases are TGTGCCAGTACCCCGCAGGTATCTGGGGCCAACGTCCTGACTTTC. It specifies CASTPQVSGANVLTF.

The chain links TRBV6-1 to TRBJ1-2, with 7 nucleotides matching TRBD1. The CDR3 loop spans 13 amino acids. Trimming took 4 bases from V and 6 from J; bases not matched to a gene: 5. The V gene's germline CDR1 is MNHNS and CDR2 SASEGT. The CDR3: CASSGLTGNGYTF. CDR3 nucleotides: TGTGCCAGCAGTGGACTGACAGGGAATGGCTACACCTTC.

The rearrangement joins TRBV9 to TRBJ2-3, with D possibly matching TRBD2 (5 bases). V was shortened by 4 bases and J by 5 bases, with 8 bases between the two germline ends. CDR3 size: 12 residues. Germline V CDR1 and CDR2: SGDLS, YYNGEE. DNA of the CDR3: TGTGCCAGCAGCCCCCGGGAAGATACGCAGTATTTT. As protein: CASSPREDTQYF.

The chain uses TRBV29-1 and TRBJ2-1; TRBD1 matches at 8 bases. The CDR3 length is 19 residues. V was clipped by 3 bases and J by 1 base; unmatched bases: 17. Germline V lookup: CDR1 SQVTM, CDR2 ANQGSEA. The CDR3 loop is CSVDPQGADREGSYNEQFF. The CDR3 coding sequence is TGCAGCGTTGACCCCCAGGGGGCGGACAGGGAAGGGTCCTACAATGAGCAGTTCTTC.

The chain recombines TRBV29-1 with TRBJ2-5; 9 nucleotides line up with TRBD1. This CDR3 has 15 residues. The junction had 12 bases not matched to a gene; V was cut back by 8 bases and J by 2 bases. The germline V gene encodes CDR1 SQVTM and CDR2 ANQGSEA. CDR3 in amino acids: CSLGPDRGDQETQYF. CDR3 nucleotides: TGCAGCCTCGGCCCGGACAGGGGTGATCAAGAGACCCAGTACTTC.

The J gene is TRBJ2-7, the V gene TRBV30; 9 bases agree with TRBD1. CDR1 is GTSNPN and CDR2 is SVGIG in the germline V gene (reference sequence). V shed 3 bases, J shed 6 bases, and the junction held 9 bases outside the gene matches. The CDR3 contains 14 residues. CDR3 coding DNA: TGTGCCTGGAGGTCCGGGACAGGGAGGTTCGAGCAGTACTTC. The encoded protein is CAWRSGTGRFEQYF. The variable domain in full, completed from reference TRBV30 and TRBJ2-7, reads SQTIHQWPATLVQPVGSPLSLECTVEGTSNPNLYWYRQAAGRGLQLLFYSVGIGQISSEVPQNLSASRPQDRQFILSSKKLLLSDSGFYLCAWRSGTGRFEQYFGPGTRLTVT.

This chain uses TRBV30 with TRBJ1-4; TRBD1 might be the D (6 bases). The CDR3 loop spans 13 amino acids. The ends were cut back, 4 bases at V and 4 bases at J, with 10 bases in the middle. Per the germline V gene, CDR1 is GTSNPN and CDR2 is SVGIG (reference sequence). This CDR3 is CAWMGRGNEKLFF. The CDR3 DNA reads as TGTGCCTGGATGGGCAGGGGTAATGAAAAACTGTTTTTT.

About this clone itself: The sample has other DNA sequences that encode this CDR3 too. V gene TRBV27 combines with J gene TRBJ2-7; D is ambiguous. The CDR3 is made up of 13 amino acids. In germline, CDR1 is MNHEY, CDR2 SMNVEV (reference sequence). V lost 0 bases and J 4 bases, leaving 7 bases between the germline ends. The CDR3 sequence: CASSLSLGYEQYF. The CDR3 DNA reads as TGTGCCAGCAGTTTATCGCTCGGGTACGAGCAGTACTTC.

This clone was counted between two and nine times. CDR3 DNA sequence: TGCGCCAGCAGCTTGGCCAAAGGACAGGTCACTGAAGCTTTCTTT. The encoded protein is CASSLAKGQVTEAFF. The rearrangement links TRBV5-1 to TRBJ1-1; 7 positions agree with TRBD1. This CDR3 comprises 15 residues. The ends lost 0 bases at V and 4 bases at J; junction bases unmatched: 6. CDR1 is SGHRS and CDR2 is YFSETQ in the germline V gene.

This chain uses TRBV11-2 with TRBJ1-1; tentatively, D is TRBD1 (5 bases). The CDR3 contains 15 residues. Germline-derived CDR1 and CDR2 are SGHAT and FQNNGV. Trimming stripped 1 base from V and 5 bases from J, with 14 bases between. This chain's CDR3 is CASSLAQGRGTEAFF. CDR3 DNA: TGTGCCAGCAGCTTAGCCCAGGGACGGGGGACTGAAGCTTTCTTT.

CDR3 sequence: CASSLGSLADYEQYF. CDR3 sequence (DNA): TGTGCCAGCAGCTTAGGGTCTCTAGCGGACTACGAGCAGTACTTC. The genes are TRBV13 and TRBJ2-7, with TRBD2 matching 7 bases. V was pared by 0 bases and J by 3 bases, with 5 bases of the junction left unmatched. Germline-derived CDR1 and CDR2 are PRHDT and FYEKMQ (reference sequence). The length of the CDR3 is 15 residues.

The CDR3 region is CASSWGSGQGYEQYF. CDR3 nucleotide sequence: TGTGCCAGCAGTTGGGGATCGGGACAGGGCTACGAGCAGTACTTC. The chain employs TRBV27 and TRBJ2-7; the match to TRBD1 covers 9 bases. Trimming cost V 4 bases and J 3 bases; bases outside gene matches: 7. CDR1 and CDR2 (germline): MNHEY, SMNVEV (reference sequence). CDR3 length: 15 amino acids.

Only one count was recorded for this clone. The V call is TRBV9, the J call TRBJ2-7; 7 bases line up with TRBD1. Losses at the gene ends were 5 bases for V and 2 bases for J; bases not matched to a gene: 7. From germline, CDR1 is SGDLS and CDR2 YYNGEE. The CDR3 runs 14 residues. As DNA, the CDR3 is TGTGCCAGCAGTCCAACTGGGACAGCCTACGAGCAGTACTTC. This encodes CASSPTGTAYEQYF.

The chain joins TRBV27 to TRBJ1-4; the D gene is possibly TRBD1 (6 bases). Looked up from germline, CDR1 is MNHEY and CDR2 is SMNVEV (reference sequence). CDR3 length: 16 amino acids. Trimming took off 5 bases at V and 6 bases at J, with 19 bases between the two ends. CDR3 sequence: CASSPQTATGYEKLFF. The DNA for the CDR3 is TGTGCCAGCAGTCCACAGACCGCCACAGGGTATGAAAAACTGTTTTTT.

Only one count was recorded for this clone. The CDR3 loop reads CASSATHRGPNYGYTF. The CDR3 DNA follows: TGTGCCAGCAGCGCTACTCACAGGGGGCCCAACTATGGCTACACCTTC. The rearrangement links TRBV7-9 to TRBJ1-2, with 9 bases fitting TRBD1. In germline, CDR1 is SEHNR, CDR2 FQNEAQ (reference sequence). The V and J ends lost 5 bases and 2 bases, in that order; junction bases with no gene match: 9. The CDR3 is made up of 16 amino acids.

The chain has TRBV27 and TRBJ2-1, with TRBD2 matching 10 bases. Germline V gene sequence: CDR1 MNHEY, CDR2 SMNVEV (reference sequence). J lost 6 bases, V lost 3 bases, and 5 bases had no gene match. This CDR3 is built from 15 residues. The CDR3 loop reads CASSFGLAGVNEQFF. CDR3 nucleotides: TGTGCCAGCAGTTTTGGCCTAGCGGGAGTCAATGAGCAGTTCTTC.

This chain connects TRBV4-1 to TRBJ1-5, with D maybe TRBD1 (6 bases). Germline CDR1 MGHRA, CDR2 YSYEKL. V gave up 0 bases and J gave up 5 bases, with 14 bases separating them. CDR3 length: 16 residues. CDR3 nucleotides: TGCGCCAGCAGCCAAGAAGGTCCCAGGGGACATCAGCCCCAGCATTTT. Amino acid sequence: CASSQEGPRGHQPQHF.